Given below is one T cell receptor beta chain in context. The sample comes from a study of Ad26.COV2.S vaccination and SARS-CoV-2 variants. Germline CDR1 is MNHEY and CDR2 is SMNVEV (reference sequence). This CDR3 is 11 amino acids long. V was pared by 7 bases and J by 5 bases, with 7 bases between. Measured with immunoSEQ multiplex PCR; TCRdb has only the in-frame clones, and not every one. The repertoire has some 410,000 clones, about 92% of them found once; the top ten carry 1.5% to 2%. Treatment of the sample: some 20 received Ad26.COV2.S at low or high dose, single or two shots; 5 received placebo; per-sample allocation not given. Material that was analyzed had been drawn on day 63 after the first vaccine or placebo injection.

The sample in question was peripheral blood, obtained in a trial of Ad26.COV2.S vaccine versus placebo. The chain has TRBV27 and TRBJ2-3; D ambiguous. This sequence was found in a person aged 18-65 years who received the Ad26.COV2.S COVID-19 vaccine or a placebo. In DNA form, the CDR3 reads TGTGCCAGCATAAGGTTAGATACGCAGTATTTT. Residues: CASIRLDTQYF.